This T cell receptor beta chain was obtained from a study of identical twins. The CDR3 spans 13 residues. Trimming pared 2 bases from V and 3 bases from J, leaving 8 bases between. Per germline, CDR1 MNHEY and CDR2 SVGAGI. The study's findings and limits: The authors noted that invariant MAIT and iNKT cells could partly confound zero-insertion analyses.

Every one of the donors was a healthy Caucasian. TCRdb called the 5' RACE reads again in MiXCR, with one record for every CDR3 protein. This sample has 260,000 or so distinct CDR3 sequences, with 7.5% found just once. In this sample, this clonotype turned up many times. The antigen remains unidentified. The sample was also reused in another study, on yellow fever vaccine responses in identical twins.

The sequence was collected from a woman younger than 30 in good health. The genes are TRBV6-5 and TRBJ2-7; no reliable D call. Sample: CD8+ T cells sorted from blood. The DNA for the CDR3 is TGTGCCAGCAGTTACGGGGAACTCTACGAGCAGTACTTC. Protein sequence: CASSYGELYEQYF.